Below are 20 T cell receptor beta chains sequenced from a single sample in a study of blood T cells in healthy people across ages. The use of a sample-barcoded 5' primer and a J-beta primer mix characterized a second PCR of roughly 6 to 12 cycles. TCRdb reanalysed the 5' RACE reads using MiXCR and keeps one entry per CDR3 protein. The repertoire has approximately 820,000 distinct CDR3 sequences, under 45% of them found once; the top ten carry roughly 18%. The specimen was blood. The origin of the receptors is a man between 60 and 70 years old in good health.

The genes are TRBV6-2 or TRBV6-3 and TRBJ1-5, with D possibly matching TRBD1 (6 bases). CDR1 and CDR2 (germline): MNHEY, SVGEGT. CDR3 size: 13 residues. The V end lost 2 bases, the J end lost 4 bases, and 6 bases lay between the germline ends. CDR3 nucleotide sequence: TGTGCCAGCAGTTACACAGGGAATCAGCCCCAGCATTTT. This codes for CASSYTGNQPQHF.

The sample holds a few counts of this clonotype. CDR3 amino acids: CSASKTGGIYEQYF. The CDR3 DNA reads TGCAGTGCTAGCAAGACAGGGGGAATCTACGAGCAGTACTTC. V gene TRBV20-1 combines with J gene TRBJ2-7; 9 nucleotides agree with TRBD1. The germline V gene encodes CDR1 DFQATT and CDR2 SNEGSKA (reference sequence). The CDR3 extends over 14 amino acids. Trimming cost V 3 bases and J 3 bases; bases outside gene matches: 6.

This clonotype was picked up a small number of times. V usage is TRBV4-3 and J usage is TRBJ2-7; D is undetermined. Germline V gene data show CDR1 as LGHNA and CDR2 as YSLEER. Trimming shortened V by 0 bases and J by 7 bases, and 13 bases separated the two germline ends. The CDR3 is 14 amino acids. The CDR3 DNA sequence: TGCGCCAGCAGCCAAGATCGCCTATTTTGGGAGCAGTACTTC. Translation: CASSQDRLFWEQYF.

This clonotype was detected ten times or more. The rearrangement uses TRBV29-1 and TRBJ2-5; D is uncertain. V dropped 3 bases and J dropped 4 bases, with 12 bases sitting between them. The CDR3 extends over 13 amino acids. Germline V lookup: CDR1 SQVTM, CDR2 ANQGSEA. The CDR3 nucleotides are TGCAGCGTTGATGAGTTTATGGGAGAGACCCAGTACTTC. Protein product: CSVDEFMGETQYF.

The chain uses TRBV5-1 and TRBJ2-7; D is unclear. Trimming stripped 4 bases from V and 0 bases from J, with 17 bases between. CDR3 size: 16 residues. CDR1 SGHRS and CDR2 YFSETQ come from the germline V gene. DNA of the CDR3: TGCGCCAGCAGCCTGAGCCTGGCAGTAGACTCCTACGAGCAGTACTTC. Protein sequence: CASSLSLAVDSYEQYF.

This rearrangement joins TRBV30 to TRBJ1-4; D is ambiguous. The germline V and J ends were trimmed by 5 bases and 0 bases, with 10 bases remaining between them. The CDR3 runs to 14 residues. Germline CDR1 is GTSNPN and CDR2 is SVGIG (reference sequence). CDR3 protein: CAWSRSATNEKLFF. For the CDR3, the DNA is TGTGCCTGGTCTCGGTCCGCAACTAATGAAAAACTGTTTTTT.

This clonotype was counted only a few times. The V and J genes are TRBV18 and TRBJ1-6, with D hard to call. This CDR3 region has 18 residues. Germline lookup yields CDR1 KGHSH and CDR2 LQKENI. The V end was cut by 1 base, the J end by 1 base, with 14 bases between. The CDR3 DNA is TGTGCCAGCTCACCACTGGGTGGAACGTTATCCTATAATTCACCCCTCCACTTT. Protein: CASSPLGGTLSYNSPLHF.

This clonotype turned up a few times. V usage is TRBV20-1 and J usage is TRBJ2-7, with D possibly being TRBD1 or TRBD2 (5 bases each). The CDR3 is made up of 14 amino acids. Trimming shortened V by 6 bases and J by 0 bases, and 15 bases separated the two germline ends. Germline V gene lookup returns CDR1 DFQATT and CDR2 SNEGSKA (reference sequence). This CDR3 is CSASGSSASYEQYF. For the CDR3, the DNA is TGCAGTGCCTCAGGGAGCAGTGCCTCCTACGAGCAGTACTTC.

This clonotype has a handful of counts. CDR3 nucleotide sequence: TGTGCCAGCAGCGCACAACAGGGGGTGGGCTATGGCTACACCTTC. It encodes CASSAQQGVGYGYTF. The chain links TRBV9 to TRBJ1-2; 8 bases map to TRBD1. The germline CDR1 and CDR2 sequences are SGDLS and YYNGEE. V shed 3 bases, J shed 4 bases, and the junction held 8 bases outside the gene matches. This CDR3 has 15 residues.

Here the CDR3 DNA reads TGTGCCAGCAGCTTAAGGGCAGGGGAAGCTGATGGCTACACCTTC. Encoded protein: CASSLRAGEADGYTF. The rearrangement uses TRBV7-9 and TRBJ1-2; a possible D gene is TRBD1 (6 bases). Germline V CDR1 and CDR2: SEHNR, FQNEAQ (reference sequence). The CDR3 sequence is 15 residues long. The V end was cut by 2 bases, the J end by 6 bases, with 16 bases between.

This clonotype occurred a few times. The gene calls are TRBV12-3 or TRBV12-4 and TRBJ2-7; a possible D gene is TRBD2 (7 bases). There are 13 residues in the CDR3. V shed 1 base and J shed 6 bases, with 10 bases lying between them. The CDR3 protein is CASSLVGGREQYF. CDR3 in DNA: TGTGCCAGCAGTTTAGTGGGGGGGCGCGAGCAGTACTTC.

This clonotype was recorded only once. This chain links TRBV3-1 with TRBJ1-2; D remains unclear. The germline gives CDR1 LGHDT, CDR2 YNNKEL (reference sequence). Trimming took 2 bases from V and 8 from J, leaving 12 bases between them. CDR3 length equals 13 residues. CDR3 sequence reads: CASSQKGGLGYTF. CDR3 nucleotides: TGTGCCAGCAGCCAAAAGGGCGGACTGGGCTACACCTTC.

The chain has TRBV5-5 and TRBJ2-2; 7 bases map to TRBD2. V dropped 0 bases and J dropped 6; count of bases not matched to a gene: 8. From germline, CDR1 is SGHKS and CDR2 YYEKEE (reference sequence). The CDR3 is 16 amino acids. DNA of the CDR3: TGTGCCAGCAGCTTGGCTGCGGGAGCTTATTCCGGGGAGCTGTTTTTT. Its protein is CASSLAAGAYSGELFF.

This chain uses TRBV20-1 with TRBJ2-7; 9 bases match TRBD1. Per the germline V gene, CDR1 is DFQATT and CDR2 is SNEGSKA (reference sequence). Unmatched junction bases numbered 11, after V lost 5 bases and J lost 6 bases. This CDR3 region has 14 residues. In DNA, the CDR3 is TGCAGTGCTTACCGGGACAGGGTGCCGTCCGAGCAGTACTTC. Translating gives CSAYRDRVPSEQYF.

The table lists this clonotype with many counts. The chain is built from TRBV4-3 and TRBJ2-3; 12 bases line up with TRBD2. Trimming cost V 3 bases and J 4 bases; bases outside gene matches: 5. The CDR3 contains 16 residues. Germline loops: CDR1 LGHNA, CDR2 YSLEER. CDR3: CASSQELAGGPDTQYF. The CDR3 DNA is TGCGCCAGCAGCCAGGAACTAGCGGGGGGCCCAGATACGCAGTATTTT.

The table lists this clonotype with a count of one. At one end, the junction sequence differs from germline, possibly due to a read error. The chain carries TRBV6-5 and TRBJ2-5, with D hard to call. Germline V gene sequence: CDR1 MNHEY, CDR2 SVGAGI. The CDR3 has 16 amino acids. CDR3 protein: CASGYSGGVLSETQYF. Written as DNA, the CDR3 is TGTGCCAGCGGTTACTCGGGTGGGGTTTTATCAGAGACCCAGTACTTC.

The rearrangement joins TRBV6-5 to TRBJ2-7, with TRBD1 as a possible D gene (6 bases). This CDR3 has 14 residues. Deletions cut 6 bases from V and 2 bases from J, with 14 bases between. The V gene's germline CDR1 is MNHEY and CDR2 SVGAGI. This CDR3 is CASSSGRGPYEQYF. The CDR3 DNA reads TGTGCCAGCAGCTCCGGCAGGGGACCCTACGAGCAGTACTTC.

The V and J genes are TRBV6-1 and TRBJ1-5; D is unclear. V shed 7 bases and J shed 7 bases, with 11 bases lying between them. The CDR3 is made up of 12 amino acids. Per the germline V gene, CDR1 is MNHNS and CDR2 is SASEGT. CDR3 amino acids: CASMGWGQPQHF. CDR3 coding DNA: TGTGCCAGCATGGGGTGGGGACAGCCCCAGCATTTT.

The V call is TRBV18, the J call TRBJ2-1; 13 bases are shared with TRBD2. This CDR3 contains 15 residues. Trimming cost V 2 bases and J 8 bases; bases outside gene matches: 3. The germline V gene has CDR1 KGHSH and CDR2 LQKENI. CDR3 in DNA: TGTGCCAGCTCACCAAGGACTAGCGGGAGCTATGAGCAGTTCTTC. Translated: CASSPRTSGSYEQFF.

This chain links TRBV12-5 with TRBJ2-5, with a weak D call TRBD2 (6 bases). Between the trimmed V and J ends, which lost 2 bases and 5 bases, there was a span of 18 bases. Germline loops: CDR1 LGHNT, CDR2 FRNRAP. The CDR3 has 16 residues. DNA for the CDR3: TGTGCTAGTGGTTTGACCCAACCCGGGGGTTGGGAGACCCAGTACTTC. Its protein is CASGLTQPGGWETQYF.